This T cell receptor beta chain was captured in a study of Graves' ophthalmopathy and Graves' hyperthyroidism. The CDR3 length is 15 residues. Germline CDR1 MDHEN, CDR2 SYDVKM. This clonotype showed up many times. Its antigen is as yet unknown. The germline gene is not matched at one end of the junction; a read error may be the cause. As the template, RNA transcripts were used to amplify TCR beta CDR3 regions. Second-round multiplex PCR followed a first-round RT-PCR using HTBI primers. From the multiplex PCR reads, TCRdb called clonotypes with MiXCR, one entry per CDR3 protein. Among some 370,000 distinct CDR3 sequences, roughly 17% were seen once, and the ten largest hold roughly 2.3%. Study findings and constraints: The model flagged ophthalmopathy progression at roughly 70% sensitivity and 72% to 80% specificity.

What supplied the PBMCs was approximately 10 ml of fresh peripheral blood. The V gene is TRBV28, the J gene TRBJ2-4, with 10 positions matching TRBD2. The source is an adult woman with stable Graves' hyperthyroidism. The sequenced material came from peripheral blood. For the CDR3, the DNA is TGTGCCAGCAGTTCCCAAGCGGGAGGGCCTAACATTAAGTACTTC. It encodes CASSSQAGGPNIKYF.